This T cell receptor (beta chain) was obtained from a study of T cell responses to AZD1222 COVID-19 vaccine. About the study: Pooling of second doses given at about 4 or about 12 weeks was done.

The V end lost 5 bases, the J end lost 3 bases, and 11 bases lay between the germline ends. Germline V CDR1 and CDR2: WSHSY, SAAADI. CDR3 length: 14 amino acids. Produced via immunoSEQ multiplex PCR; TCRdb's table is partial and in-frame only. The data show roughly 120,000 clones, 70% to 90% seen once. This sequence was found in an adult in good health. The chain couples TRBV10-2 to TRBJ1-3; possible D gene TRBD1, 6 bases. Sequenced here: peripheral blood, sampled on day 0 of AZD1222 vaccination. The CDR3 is CASSRGADGNTIYF. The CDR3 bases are TGCGCCAGCAGTCGGGGGGCTGATGGAAACACCATATATTTT.